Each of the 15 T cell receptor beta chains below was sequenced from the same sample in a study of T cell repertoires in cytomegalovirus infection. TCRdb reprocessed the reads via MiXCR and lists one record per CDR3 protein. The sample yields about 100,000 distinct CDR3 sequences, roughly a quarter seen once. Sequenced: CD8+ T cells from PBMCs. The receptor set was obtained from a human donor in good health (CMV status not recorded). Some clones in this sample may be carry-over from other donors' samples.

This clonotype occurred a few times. The CDR3 spells CASSLLASSYEQYF. CDR3 nucleotide sequence: TGTGCCAGCAGCTTACTCGCCAGCTCCTACGAGCAGTACTTC. This chain connects TRBV13 to TRBJ2-7, with D hard to call. Deletions cut 2 bases from V and 0 bases from J, with 8 bases between. Germline V gene data show CDR1 as PRHDT and CDR2 as FYEKMQ (reference sequence). This CDR3 has 14 residues. Combining the CDR3 with reference TRBV13 and TRBJ2-7 gives the whole variable domain AAGVIQSPRHLIKEKRETATLKCYPIPRHDTVYWYQQGPGQDPQFLISFYEKMQSDKGSIPDRFSAQQFSDYHSELNMSSLELGDSALYFCASSLLASSYEQYFGPGTRLTVT.

CDR3 coding DNA: TGTGCCAGCAGTTCGTCAGGGGGCTTAACTGAAGCTTTCTTT. This codes for CASSSSGGLTEAFF. The gene calls are TRBV6-2 or TRBV6-3 and TRBJ1-1; 8 bases fit TRBD1. The CDR3 has 14 residues. Per germline, CDR1 MNHEY and CDR2 SVGEGT. J gave up 5 bases and V 4 bases, and 6 bases lay outside the gene matches.

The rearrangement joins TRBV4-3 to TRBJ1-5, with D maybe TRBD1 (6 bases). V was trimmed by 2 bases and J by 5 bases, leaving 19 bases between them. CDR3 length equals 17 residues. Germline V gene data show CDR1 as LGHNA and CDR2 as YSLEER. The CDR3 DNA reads TGCGCCAGCAGCCAACCAAGGTCCCCAGGGGATCATCAGCCCCAGCATTTT. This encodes CASSQPRSPGDHQPQHF.

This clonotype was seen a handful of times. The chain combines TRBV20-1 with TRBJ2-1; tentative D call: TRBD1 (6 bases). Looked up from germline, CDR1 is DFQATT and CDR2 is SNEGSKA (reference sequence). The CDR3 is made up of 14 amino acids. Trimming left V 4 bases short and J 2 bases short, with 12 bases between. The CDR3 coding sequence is TGCAGTGCTAAGTTTAGGGACACCTACAATGAGCAGTTCTTC. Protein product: CSAKFRDTYNEQFF.

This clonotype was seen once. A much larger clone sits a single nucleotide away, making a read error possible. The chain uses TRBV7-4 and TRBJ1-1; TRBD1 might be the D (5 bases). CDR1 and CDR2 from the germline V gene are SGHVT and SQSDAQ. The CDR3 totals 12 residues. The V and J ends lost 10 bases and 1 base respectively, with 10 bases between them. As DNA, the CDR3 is TGTGCCATACAGACAGCGAACACTGAAGCTTTCTTT. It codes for CAIQTANTEAFF.

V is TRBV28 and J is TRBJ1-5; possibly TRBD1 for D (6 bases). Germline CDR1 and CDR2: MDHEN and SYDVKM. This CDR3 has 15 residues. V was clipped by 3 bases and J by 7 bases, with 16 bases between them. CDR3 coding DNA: TGTGCCAGCAGTTTCGGCCAGGGGTTTCGCCAGCCCCAGCATTTT. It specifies CASSFGQGFRQPQHF.

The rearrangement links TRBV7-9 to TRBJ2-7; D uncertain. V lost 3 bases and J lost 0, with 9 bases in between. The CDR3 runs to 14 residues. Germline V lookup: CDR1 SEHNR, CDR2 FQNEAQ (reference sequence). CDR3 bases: TGTGCCAGCAGCTTTCGTCCGTCCTCCTACGAGCAGTACTTC. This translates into CASSFRPSSYEQYF.

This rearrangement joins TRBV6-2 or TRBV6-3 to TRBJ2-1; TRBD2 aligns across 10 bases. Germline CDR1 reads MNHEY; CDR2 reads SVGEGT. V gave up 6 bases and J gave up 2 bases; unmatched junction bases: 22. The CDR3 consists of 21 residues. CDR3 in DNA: TGTGCCAGCAGCAGACCGAATTCGGTTCTCGGCCTAGCGGGGGCCTACAATGAGCAGTTCTTC. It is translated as CASSRPNSVLGLAGAYNEQFF.

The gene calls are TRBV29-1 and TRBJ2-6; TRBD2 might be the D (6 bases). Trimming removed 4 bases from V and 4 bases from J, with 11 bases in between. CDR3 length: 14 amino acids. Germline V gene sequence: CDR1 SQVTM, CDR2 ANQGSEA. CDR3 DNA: TGCAGCGTTGCGGGGGAATGGGGGGCCAACGTCCTGACTTTC. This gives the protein CSVAGEWGANVLTF.

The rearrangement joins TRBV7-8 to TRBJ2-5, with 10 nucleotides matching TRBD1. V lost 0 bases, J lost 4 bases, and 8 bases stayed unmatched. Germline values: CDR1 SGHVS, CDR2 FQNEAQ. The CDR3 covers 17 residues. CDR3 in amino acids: CASSLALTTGGGETQYF. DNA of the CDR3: TGTGCCAGCAGCTTAGCCCTGACGACAGGGGGCGGAGAGACCCAGTACTTC.

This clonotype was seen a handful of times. The CDR3 is CSGDYNTEAFF. CDR3 nucleotides: TGCAGCGGGGACTATAACACTGAAGCTTTCTTT. The chain employs TRBV29-1 and TRBJ1-1; tentative D call: TRBD1 (5 bases). The CDR3 consists of 11 residues. Germline assignment: CDR1 SQVTM and CDR2 ANQGSEA. The ends were cut back, 7 bases at V and 2 bases at J, with 8 bases in the middle.

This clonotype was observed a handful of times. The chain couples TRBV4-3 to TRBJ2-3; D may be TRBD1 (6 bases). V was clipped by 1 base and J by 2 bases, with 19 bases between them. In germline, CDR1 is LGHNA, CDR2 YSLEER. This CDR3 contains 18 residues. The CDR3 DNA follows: TGCGCCAGCAGCCAAGGAATTTCCGGGACAATAAACACAGATACGCAGTATTTT. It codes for CASSQGISGTINTDTQYF.

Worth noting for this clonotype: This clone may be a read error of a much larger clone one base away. CDR3: CASSLVRYEQYF. CDR3 nucleotides: TGTGCCAGCAGCTTGGTTCGGTACGAGCAGTACTTC. This chain uses TRBV7-2 with TRBJ2-7; D gene uncertain. This CDR3 contains 12 residues. Germline V gene data show CDR1 as SGHTA and CDR2 as FQGNSA. Trimming removed 3 bases at V and 4 bases at J, with 7 bases between.

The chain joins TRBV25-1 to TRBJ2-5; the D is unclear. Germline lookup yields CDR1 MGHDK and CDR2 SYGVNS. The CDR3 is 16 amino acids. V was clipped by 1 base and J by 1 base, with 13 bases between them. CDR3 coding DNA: TGTGCCAGCAGTGAATCGTATACACCCTCCCAAGAGACCCAGTACTTC. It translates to CASSESYTPSQETQYF.

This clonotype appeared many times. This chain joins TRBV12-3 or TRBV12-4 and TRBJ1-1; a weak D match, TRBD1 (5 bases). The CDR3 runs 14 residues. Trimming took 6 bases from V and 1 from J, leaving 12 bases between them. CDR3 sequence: CASRWGRGNTEAFF. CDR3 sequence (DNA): TGTGCCAGCAGATGGGGGAGAGGGAACACTGAAGCTTTCTTT.